This is a list of T cell receptor beta chains from one sample in a study of identical twins. Using its own MiXCR run on the 5' RACE reads, TCRdb lists one record per CDR3 protein. The sample carries roughly 350,000 distinct CDR3 sequences, 7% to 9.5% recorded once. Source material: naive T cells sorted from blood. All receptors come from a woman between 50 and 59 years old in good health. Each CDR3 is given with its conserved first and last residue. A D gene is named only where the DNA matches it firmly. Clone size is shown for a subset of rows, as once, few, many or a class of expanded clone.

TRBJ2-5,TRBD2,NA,TRBV5-1,CASSLAPAGGQETQYF,TGCGCCAGCAGCTTGGCCCCAGCGGGAGGGCAAGAGACCCAGTACTTC
TRBJ2-7,TRBD1,few,TRBV19,CASSITGAAYEQYF,TGTGCCAGTAGTATAACAGGGGCCGCCTACGAGCAGTACTTC
TRBJ2-3,NA,many,TRBV18,CASSEKDTQYF,TGTGCCAGCTCAGAAAAGGATACGCAGTATTTT
TRBJ1-5,NA,NA,TRBV12-5,CASGLVQDQPQHF,TGTGCTAGTGGTTTGGTCCAAGATCAGCCCCAGCATTTT
TRBJ2-3,TRBD2,few,TRBV11-1,CASSSTDIRGRATDTQYF,TGTGCCAGCAGCTCCACAGATATTAGAGGGAGGGCCACAGATACGCAGTATTTT
TRBJ2-2,NA,many,TRBV7-9,CASSLGLGTGELFF,TGTGCCAGCAGCTTAGGGCTTGGCACCGGGGAGCTGTTTTTT
TRBJ1-2,TRBD1,many,TRBV12-3/TRBV12-4,CASSGTGDGGYGYTF,TGTGCCAGCAGTGGGACAGGGGACGGAGGCTATGGCTACACCTTC
TRBJ2-1,TRBD1,few,TRBV12-3/TRBV12-4,CASSYRGRENEQFF,TGTGCCAGCAGTTACAGGGGGCGCGAAAATGAGCAGTTCTTC
TRBJ2-7,NA,many,TRBV12-3/TRBV12-4,CASSLGPEQYF,TGTGCCAGCAGTTTAGGGCCGGAGCAGTACTTC
TRBJ1-4,NA,NA,TRBV20-1,CSARGIGRGREDEKLFF,TGCAGTGCTAGAGGAATCGGGCGTGGAAGGGAGGATGAAAAACTGTTTTTT
TRBJ2-2,NA,NA,TRBV7-2,CASSLPKLNTGELFF,TGTGCCAGCAGCTTACCTAAACTGAACACCGGGGAGCTGTTTTTT
TRBJ2-1,TRBD2,few,TRBV5-8,CASSKLAGSSYNEQFF,TGTGCCAGCAGTAAACTAGCGGGCAGCTCCTACAATGAGCAGTTCTTC
TRBJ1-6,TRBD1,NA,TRBV6-5,CASSYYGTDNSPLHF,TGTGCCAGCAGTTATTACGGGACAGATAATTCACCCCTCCACTTT
TRBJ1-5,NA,NA,TRBV12-3/TRBV12-4,CASSGAGAQHF,TGTGCCAGCAGTGGGGCTGGGGCCCAGCATTTT
TRBJ1-5,NA,many,TRBV12-3/TRBV12-4,CASSFQSRGSNQPQHF,TGTGCCAGCAGTTTCCAGTCGCGTGGGAGCAATCAGCCCCAGCATTTT
TRBJ1-5,TRBD1,many,TRBV3-1,CASSSEGANQPQHF,TGTGCCAGCAGCTCCGAGGGGGCTAATCAGCCCCAGCATTTT
TRBJ1-1,NA,many,TRBV20-1,CSASFSRGRNTEAFF,TGCAGTGCTAGCTTTAGCCGGGGGAGGAACACTGAAGCTTTCTTT
TRBJ2-1,NA,many,TRBV28,CASSSSDEQFF,TGTGCCAGCAGTTCTTCTGATGAGCAGTTCTTC
TRBJ2-7,TRBD1,NA,TRBV5-1,CASSNPTGLGVSSYEQYF,TGCGCCAGCAGCAACCCGACAGGGCTGGGGGTGAGTTCCTACGAGCAGTACTTC
TRBJ2-1,TRBD2,many,TRBV7-9,CASSLVGTRLIEQFF,TGTGCCAGCAGCTTAGTCGGGACTAGACTAATCGAGCAGTTCTTC
TRBJ1-4,NA,few,TRBV2,CASSEGGVDEKLFF,TGTGCCAGCAGTGAAGGCGGGGTGGATGAAAAACTGTTTTTT
TRBJ1-1,TRBD1,NA,TRBV6-5,CASSYVSGGILNTEAFF,TGTGCCAGCAGTTACGTTTCAGGGGGCATACTGAACACTGAAGCTTTCTTT
TRBJ1-1,NA,many,TRBV29-1,CSVEPPTGLTEAFF,TGCAGCGTTGAGCCCCCGACAGGACTCACTGAAGCTTTCTTT
TRBJ2-5,NA,many,TRBV9,CASSVGRGRGRETQYF,TGTGCCAGCAGCGTCGGGAGGGGTAGGGGGCGTGAGACCCAGTACTTC
TRBJ1-1,NA,many,TRBV5-1,CASSQGPKGTEAFF,TGCGCCAGCAGCCAGGGACCAAAGGGCACTGAAGCTTTCTTT
TRBJ2-2,NA,NA,TRBV29-1,CSVEGTTITGALFF,TGCAGCGTTGAGGGCACCACTATCACCGGGGCGCTGTTTTTT
TRBJ2-1,NA,NA,TRBV4-1,CASSLGTISYNEQFF,TGCGCCAGCAGCCTAGGGACGATCTCCTACAATGAGCAGTTCTTC
TRBJ2-1,TRBD2,few,TRBV12-3/TRBV12-4,CASSPRRGTSGYNEQFF,TGTGCCAGCAGTCCCCGGAGGGGGACTAGCGGTTACAATGAGCAGTTCTTC
TRBJ2-2,NA,few,TRBV2,CASSEFGTYTGELFF,TGTGCCAGCAGTGAATTTGGGACTTACACCGGGGAGCTGTTTTTT
TRBJ2-1,NA,few,TRBV5-6,CASKERAENEQFF,TGTGCCAGCAAGGAGAGGGCCGAAAATGAGCAGTTCTTC
TRBJ2-1,NA,few,TRBV24-1,CATSEQGKDEQFF,TGTGCCACCAGTGAACAGGGTAAGGATGAGCAGTTCTTC
TRBJ2-3,NA,NA,TRBV6-2/TRBV6-3,CASSTSGHTQYF,TGTGCCAGCAGTACCTCCGGGCATACGCAGTATTTT
TRBJ2-7,NA,NA,TRBV5-4,CASSLEASSYEQYF,TGTGCCAGCAGCTTGGAGGCGAGCTCCTACGAGCAGTACTTC
TRBJ2-5,NA,NA,TRBV10-3,CAISWDQETQYF,TGTGCCATTTCTTGGGACCAAGAGACCCAGTACTTC
TRBJ2-1,TRBD2,few,TRBV6-5,CASSASGNPLNEQFF,TGTGCCAGCAGTGCCAGCGGGAACCCGCTCAATGAGCAGTTCTTC
TRBJ2-7,NA,many,TRBV12-3/TRBV12-4,CASRGTSGQYF,TGTGCCAGCAGGGGGACCTCTGGGCAGTACTTC
TRBJ1-4,NA,few,TRBV20-1,CSASSPNEKLFF,TGCAGTGCTAGTAGCCCGAATGAAAAACTGTTTTTT
TRBJ2-2,NA,NA,TRBV5-1,CASREWGGRAELFF,TGCGCCAGCAGAGAATGGGGAGGCAGGGCGGAGCTGTTTTTT
TRBJ2-1,NA,NA,TRBV29-1,CSGTMYNEQFF,TGCAGCGGAACAATGTACAATGAGCAGTTCTTC
TRBJ2-1,TRBD2,few,TRBV7-2,CASSLVLAGAYNEQFF,TGTGCCAGCAGCTTAGTACTAGCGGGAGCATATAATGAGCAGTTCTTC
TRBJ2-5,NA,many,TRBV29-1,CSVPVRGWETQYF,TGCAGCGTCCCCGTCCGGGGCTGGGAGACCCAGTACTTC
TRBJ1-1,NA,many,TRBV24-1,CATSDLSGVAFF,TGTGCCACCAGTGATTTATCAGGGGTCGCTTTCTTT
TRBJ2-5,NA,many,TRBV12-3/TRBV12-4,CASGSFETQYF,TGTGCCAGCGGAAGTTTTGAGACCCAGTACTTC
TRBJ2-7,NA,NA,TRBV30,CAWVWDNYQYF,TGTGCCTGGGTCTGGGACAACTATCAGTACTTC
TRBJ2-1,NA,many,TRBV25-1,CASSPLISYNEQFF,TGTGCCAGCAGCCCCCTCATCTCCTACAATGAGCAGTTCTTC
TRBJ2-1,NA,many,TRBV12-3/TRBV12-4,CASSLGRGEQFF,TGTGCCAGCAGTTTAGGTCGGGGTGAGCAGTTCTTC
TRBJ2-1,TRBD2,few,TRBV15,CATSRDSLAGVPEQFF,TGTGCCACCAGCAGAGATAGCCTAGCGGGAGTCCCGGAGCAGTTCTTC
TRBJ1-1,TRBD1,few,TRBV27,CARPDRVHTEAFF,TGTGCCCGACCGGACAGGGTGCACACTGAAGCTTTCTTT
TRBJ2-7,NA,NA,TRBV4-1,CASSHGRTAAYEQYF,TGCGCCAGCAGCCATGGTAGGACAGCGGCCTACGAGCAGTACTTC
TRBJ1-3,TRBD1,many,TRBV12-3/TRBV12-4,CASSSTGVGNTIYF,TGTGCCAGCAGTTCGACAGGGGTTGGAAACACCATATATTTT